This entry is about one T cell receptor beta chain. The antigen is unknown. The sample belongs to a study of cytomegalovirus exposure and HLA in healthy donors. Study-level points and caveats: Testing in vitro showed a few CMV-associated chains specific for CMV antigens. When analyzed later, a missense DCLRE1C variant was found to be linked to TCR beta V- and J-gene trimming. Available immune exposure information was restricted to CMV serostatus only.

PCR employed 60 Vbeta and 13 Jbeta primers. Clones were read by immunoSEQ multiplex PCR, and TCRdb kept only the in-frame ones, dropping some. The profile covers a few hundred thousand clones, with 70% to 90% appearing a single time and around 2.8% taken by the ten largest. V gave up 3 bases and J gave up 0 bases, with 12 bases separating them. The CDR3 sequence is 15 residues long. Germline V CDR1 and CDR2: SGHKS, YYEKEE (reference sequence). The chain is built from TRBV5-5 and TRBJ1-1; D gene ambiguous. The sequenced sample was PBMCs. This sequence was found in a man aged 25 to 40 in good health and CMV-seronegative. The CDR3 is CASSSQSIMNTEAFF. In DNA form, the CDR3 reads TGTGCCAGCAGCTCACAGAGTATCATGAACACTGAAGCTTTCTTT.